This T cell receptor beta chain derives from a study of T cells in Graves' hyperthyroidism and ophthalmopathy. Amplification of TCR beta CDR3 regions used RNA as the template. TCR CDR3 regions were first amplified by RT-PCR with HTBI primers. From the multiplex PCR reads, TCRdb called clonotypes with MiXCR, one entry per CDR3 protein. The table includes under 550,000 distinct CDR3 sequences, roughly 15% detected once. J gave up 6 bases and V 3 bases, and 10 bases lay outside the gene matches. The V gene's germline CDR1 is KGHSH and CDR2 LQKENI. The length of the CDR3 is 16 residues. Uncontrolled infections, other autoimmune diseases, pregnancy or lactation led to exclusion of patients.

This clonotype was obtained from a woman in her late teens or twenties with Graves' hyperthyroidism. The chain is built from TRBV18 and TRBJ1-3; the match to TRBD1 covers 8 bases. Source material: blood. CDR3 region: CASSPEQGVTENTIYF. The CDR3, as DNA: TGTGCCAGCTCACCGGAACAGGGGGTCACTGAAAACACCATATATTTT.